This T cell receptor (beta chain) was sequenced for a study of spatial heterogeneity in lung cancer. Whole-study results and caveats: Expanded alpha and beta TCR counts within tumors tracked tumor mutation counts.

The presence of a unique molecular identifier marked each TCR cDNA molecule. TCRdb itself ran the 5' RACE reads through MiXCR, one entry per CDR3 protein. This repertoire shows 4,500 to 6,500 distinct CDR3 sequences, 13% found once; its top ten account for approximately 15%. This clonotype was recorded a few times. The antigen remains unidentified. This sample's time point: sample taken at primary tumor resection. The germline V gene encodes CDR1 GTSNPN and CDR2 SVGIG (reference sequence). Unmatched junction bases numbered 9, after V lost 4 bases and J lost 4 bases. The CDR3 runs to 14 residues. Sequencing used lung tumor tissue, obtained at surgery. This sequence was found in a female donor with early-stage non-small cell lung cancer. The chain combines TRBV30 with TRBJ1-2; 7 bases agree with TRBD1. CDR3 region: CAWIPGGLGYGYTF. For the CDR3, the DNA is TGTGCCTGGATCCCAGGGGGGCTTGGCTATGGCTACACCTTC.